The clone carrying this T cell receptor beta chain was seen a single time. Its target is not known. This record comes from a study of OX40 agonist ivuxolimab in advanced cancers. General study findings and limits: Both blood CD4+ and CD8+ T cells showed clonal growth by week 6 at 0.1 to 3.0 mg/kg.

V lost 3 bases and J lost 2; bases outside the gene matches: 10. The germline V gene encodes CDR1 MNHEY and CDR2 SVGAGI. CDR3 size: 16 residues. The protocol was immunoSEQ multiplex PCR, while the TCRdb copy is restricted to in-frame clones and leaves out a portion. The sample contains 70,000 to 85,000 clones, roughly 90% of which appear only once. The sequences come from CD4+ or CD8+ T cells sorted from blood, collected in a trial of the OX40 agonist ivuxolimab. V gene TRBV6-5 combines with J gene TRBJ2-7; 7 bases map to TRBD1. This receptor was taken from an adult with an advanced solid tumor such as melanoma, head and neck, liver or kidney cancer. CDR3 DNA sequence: TGTGCCAGCAGTTATACCGTGACAGGGCTTCCCTACGAGCAGTACTTC. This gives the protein CASSYTVTGLPYEQYF.